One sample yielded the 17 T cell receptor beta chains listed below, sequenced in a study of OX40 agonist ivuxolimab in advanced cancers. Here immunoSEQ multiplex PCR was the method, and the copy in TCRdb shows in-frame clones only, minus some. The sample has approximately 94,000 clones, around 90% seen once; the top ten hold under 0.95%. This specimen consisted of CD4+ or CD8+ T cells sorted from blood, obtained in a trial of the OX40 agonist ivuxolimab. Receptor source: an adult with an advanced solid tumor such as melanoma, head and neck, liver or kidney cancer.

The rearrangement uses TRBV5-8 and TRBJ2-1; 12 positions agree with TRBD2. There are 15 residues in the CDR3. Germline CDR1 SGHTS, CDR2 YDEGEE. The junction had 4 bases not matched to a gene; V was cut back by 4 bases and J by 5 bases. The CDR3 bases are TGTGCCAGCAGCCCCGGACTAGCGGGAAACAATGAGCAGTTCTTC. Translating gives CASSPGLAGNNEQFF.

The CDR3 DNA follows: TGTGCCAGCAGCTTAGTTCCGGCCGGGCTCGATCAGCCCCAGCATTTT. It translates to CASSLVPAGLDQPQHF. The chain joins TRBV7-8 to TRBJ1-5; no firm D call. This CDR3 comprises 16 residues. The germline V and J ends were trimmed by 1 base and 5 bases, with 15 bases remaining between them. Germline V gene data show CDR1 as SGHVS and CDR2 as FQNEAQ.

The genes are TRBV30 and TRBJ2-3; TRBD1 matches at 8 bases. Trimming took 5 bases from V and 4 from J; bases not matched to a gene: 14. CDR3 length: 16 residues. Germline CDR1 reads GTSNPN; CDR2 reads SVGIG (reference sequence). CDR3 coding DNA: TGTGCCTGGGTCTCAGGGGGCGAAAATATCCCAGATACGCAGTATTTT. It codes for CAWVSGGENIPDTQYF.

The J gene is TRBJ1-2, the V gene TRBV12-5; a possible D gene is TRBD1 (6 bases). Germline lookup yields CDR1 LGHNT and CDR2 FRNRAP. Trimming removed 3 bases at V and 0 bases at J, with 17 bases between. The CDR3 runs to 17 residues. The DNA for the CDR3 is TGTGCTAGTGGTTTTATCACCGGACAGAGCGCTAACTATGGCTACACCTTC. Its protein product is CASGFITGQSANYGYTF.

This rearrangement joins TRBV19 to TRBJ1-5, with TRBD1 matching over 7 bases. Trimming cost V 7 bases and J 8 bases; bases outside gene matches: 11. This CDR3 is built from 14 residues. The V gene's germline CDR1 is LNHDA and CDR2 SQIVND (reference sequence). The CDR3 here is CASTNTGAQEPQHF. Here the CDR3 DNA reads TGTGCCAGTACCAATACAGGGGCGCAGGAGCCCCAGCATTTT.

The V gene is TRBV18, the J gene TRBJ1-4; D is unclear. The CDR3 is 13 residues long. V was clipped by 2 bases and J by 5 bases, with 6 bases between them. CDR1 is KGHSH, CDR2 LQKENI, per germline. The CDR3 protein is CASSPAGNEKLFF. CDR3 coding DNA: TGTGCCAGCTCACCAGCGGGGAATGAAAAACTGTTTTTT.

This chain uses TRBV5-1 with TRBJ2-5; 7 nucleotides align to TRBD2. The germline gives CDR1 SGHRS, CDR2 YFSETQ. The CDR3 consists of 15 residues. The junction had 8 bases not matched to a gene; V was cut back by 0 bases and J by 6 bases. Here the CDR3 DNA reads TGCGCCAGCAGCTTGGACGGCGGGAGTCGTAAGACCCAGTACTTC. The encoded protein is CASSLDGGSRKTQYF.

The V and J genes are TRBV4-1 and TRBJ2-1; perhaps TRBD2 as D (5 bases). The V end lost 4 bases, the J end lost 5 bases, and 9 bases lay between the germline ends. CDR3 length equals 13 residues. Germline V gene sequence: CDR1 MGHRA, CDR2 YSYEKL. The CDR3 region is CASSRYGDNEQFF. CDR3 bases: TGCGCCAGCAGCCGATACGGGGACAATGAGCAGTTCTTC.

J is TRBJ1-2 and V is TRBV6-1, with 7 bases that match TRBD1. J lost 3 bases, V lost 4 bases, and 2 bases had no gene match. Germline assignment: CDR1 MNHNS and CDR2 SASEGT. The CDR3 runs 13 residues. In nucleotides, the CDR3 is TGTGCCAGCAGTGTTACAGGGGACTATGGCTACACCTTC. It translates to CASSVTGDYGYTF.

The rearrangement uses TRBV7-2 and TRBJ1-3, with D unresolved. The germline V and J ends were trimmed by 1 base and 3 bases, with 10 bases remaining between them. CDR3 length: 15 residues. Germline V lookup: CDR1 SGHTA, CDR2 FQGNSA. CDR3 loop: CASSLVGLDGNTIYF. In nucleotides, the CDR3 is TGTGCCAGCAGCTTAGTGGGGTTAGATGGAAACACCATATATTTT. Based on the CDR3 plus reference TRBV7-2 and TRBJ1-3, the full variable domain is GAGVSQSPSNKVTEKGKDVELRCDPISGHTALYWYRQSLGQGLEFLIYFQGNSAPDKSGLPSDRFSAERTGGSVSTLTIQRTQQEDSAVYLCASSLVGLDGNTIYFGEGSWLTVV.

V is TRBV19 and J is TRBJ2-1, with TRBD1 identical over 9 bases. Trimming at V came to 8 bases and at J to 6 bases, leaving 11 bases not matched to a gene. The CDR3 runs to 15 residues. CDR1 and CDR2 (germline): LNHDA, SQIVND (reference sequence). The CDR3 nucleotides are TGTGCCAGTGAAAGACAGGGGGGCAGCGGCAATGAGCAGTTCTTC. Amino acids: CASERQGGSGNEQFF.

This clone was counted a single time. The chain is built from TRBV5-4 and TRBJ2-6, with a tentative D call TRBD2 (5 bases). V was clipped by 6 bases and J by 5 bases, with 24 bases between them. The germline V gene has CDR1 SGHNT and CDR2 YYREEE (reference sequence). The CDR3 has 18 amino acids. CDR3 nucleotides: TGTGCCAGCATACTAGATCTTGGCGTACAAAGTCGGGCCAACGTCCTGACTTTC. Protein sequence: CASILDLGVQSRANVLTF.

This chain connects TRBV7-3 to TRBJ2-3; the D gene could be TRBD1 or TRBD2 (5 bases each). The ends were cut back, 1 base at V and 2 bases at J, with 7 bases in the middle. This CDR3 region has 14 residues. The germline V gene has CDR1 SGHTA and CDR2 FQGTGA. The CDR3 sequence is CASSLMGDTDTQYF. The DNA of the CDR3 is TGTGCCAGCAGCTTAATGGGGGACACAGATACGCAGTATTTT.

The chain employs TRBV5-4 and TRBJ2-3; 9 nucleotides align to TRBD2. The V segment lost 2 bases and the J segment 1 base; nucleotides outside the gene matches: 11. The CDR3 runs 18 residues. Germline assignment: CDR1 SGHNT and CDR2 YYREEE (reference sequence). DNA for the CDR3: TGTGCCAGCAGCTTTCCGGGTAGCGGGAGTGGGGGCACAGATACGCAGTATTTT. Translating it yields CASSFPGSGSGGTDTQYF.

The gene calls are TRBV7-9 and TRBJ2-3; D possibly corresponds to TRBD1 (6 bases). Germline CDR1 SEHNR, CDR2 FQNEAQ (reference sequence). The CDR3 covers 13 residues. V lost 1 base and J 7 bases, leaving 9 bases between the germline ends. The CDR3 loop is CASSLGGQNTQYF. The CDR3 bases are TGTGCCAGCAGCTTAGGCGGACAGAATACGCAGTATTTT. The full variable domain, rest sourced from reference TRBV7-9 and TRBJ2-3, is DTGVSQNPRHKITKRGQNVTFRCDPISEHNRLYWYRQTLGQGPEFLTYFQNEAQLEKSRLLSDRFSAERPKGSFSTLEIQRTEQGDSAMYLCASSLGGQNTQYFGPGTRLTVL.

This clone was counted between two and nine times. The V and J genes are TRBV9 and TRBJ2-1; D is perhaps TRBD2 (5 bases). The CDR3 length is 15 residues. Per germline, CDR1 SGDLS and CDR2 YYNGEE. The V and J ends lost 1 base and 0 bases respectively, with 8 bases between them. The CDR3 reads CASSVKEGSYNEQFF. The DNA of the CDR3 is TGTGCCAGCAGCGTAAAAGAGGGCTCCTACAATGAGCAGTTCTTC. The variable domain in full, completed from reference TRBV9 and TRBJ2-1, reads DSGVTQTPKHLITATGQRVTLRCSPRSGDLSVYWYQQSLDQGLQFLIQYYNGEERAKGNILERFSAQQFPDLHSELNLSSLELGDSALYFCASSVKEGSYNEQFFGPGTRLTVL.

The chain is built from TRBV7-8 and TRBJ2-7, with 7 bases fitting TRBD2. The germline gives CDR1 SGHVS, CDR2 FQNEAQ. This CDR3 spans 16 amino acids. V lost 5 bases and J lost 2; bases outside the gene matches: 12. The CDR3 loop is CASSRSMGAGTYEQYF. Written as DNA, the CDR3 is TGTGCCAGCAGCCGCAGTATGGGAGCGGGAACCTACGAGCAGTACTTC.